This T cell receptor (beta chain) appears in the sequencing data of a study of cytomegalovirus exposure and HLA in healthy donors. The study, taken as a whole, reports: There were some 150 TCR beta chains listed as cytomegalovirus-associated. The TCR clusters that emerged in the first cohort tended, a later analysis found, to co-occur in the 120 or so validation repertoires. There were some public TCRs occurring in many donors, but most TCR sequences were rare.

Here immunoSEQ multiplex PCR was the method, and the copy in TCRdb shows in-frame clones only, minus some. The data show under 250,000 clones, about 90% seen once. V gave up 2 bases and J gave up 8 bases, with 10 bases separating them. Germline V lookup: CDR1 KGHSH, CDR2 LQKENI. This CDR3 has 13 amino acids. In regard to this clone: The antigen is not known.

The sample consisted of PBMCs. The receptor was isolated from a woman younger than 30 in good health and CMV-seronegative. The chain couples TRBV18 to TRBJ2-1; D is possibly TRBD2 (6 bases). CDR3 in DNA: TGTGCCAGCTCACCATTGGCGGGGCATGAGCAGTTCTTC. Its translation: CASSPLAGHEQFF.